These 26 T cell receptor beta chains originate from one sample sequenced in a study of blood T cell repertoires in COVID-19. Data came from immunoSEQ multiplex PCR; TCRdb stores just in-frame clones and leaves some out. In the table there are tens of thousands of clones, under 80% of which are singletons. The sequenced material came from peripheral blood. These receptors all come from a human donor in a cohort sampled during active COVID-19.

The V gene is TRBV6-6, the J gene TRBJ2-7; 7 nucleotides agree with TRBD1. This CDR3 spans 14 amino acids. With V trimmed by 2 bases and J by 6 bases, 7 bases remained unmatched. Per the germline V gene, CDR1 is MNHNY and CDR2 is SVGAGI (reference sequence). CDR3 in DNA: TGTGCCAGCAGTTACCTACAGGGGACGGGCGAGCAGTACTTC. This translates into CASSYLQGTGEQYF.

This clone occurred a few times. The rearrangement joins TRBV5-5 to TRBJ2-1; 9 nucleotides agree with TRBD2. The germline CDR1 and CDR2 sequences are SGHKS and YYEKEE (reference sequence). V dropped 4 bases and J dropped 3; count of bases not matched to a gene: 8. The CDR3 loop spans 16 amino acids. CDR3 region: CASSPVAGGLYNEQFF. The CDR3 DNA is TGTGCCAGCAGCCCCGTGGCGGGGGGGCTCTACAATGAGCAGTTCTTC.

This rearrangement joins TRBV10-3 to TRBJ1-1, with D perhaps TRBD1 (6 bases). The CDR3 loop spans 15 amino acids. The germline V gene has CDR1 ENHRY and CDR2 SYGVKD. The V gene lost 6 bases and the J gene lost 4 bases, with 18 bases spanning the gap. The CDR3 coding sequence is TGTGCCATCAGCGGGGTAGGGGGGGTAGGCACTGAAGCTTTCTTT. This sequence encodes CAISGVGGVGTEAFF.

This clone was observed a handful of times. This chain joins TRBV9 and TRBJ1-3, with 11 bases fitting TRBD1. Unmatched junction bases numbered 4, after V lost 0 bases and J lost 8 bases. Per germline, CDR1 SGDLS and CDR2 YYNGEE. The CDR3 runs to 15 residues. This CDR3 reads CASSVDPGQGDTIYF. CDR3 nucleotides: TGTGCCAGCAGCGTAGATCCGGGACAGGGGGACACCATATATTTT.

This chain connects TRBV30 to TRBJ2-5; D remains ambiguous. The CDR3 sequence is 12 residues long. Trimming stripped 5 bases from V and 1 base from J, with 8 bases between. Per germline, CDR1 GTSNPN and CDR2 SVGIG (reference sequence). The CDR3 loop is CAWSGLQETQYF. The CDR3 bases are TGTGCCTGGTCGGGTCTCCAAGAGACCCAGTACTTC. The complete variable domain, with remaining parts taken from reference TRBV30 and TRBJ2-5, reads SQTIHQWPATLVQPVGSPLSLECTVEGTSNPNLYWYRQAAGRGLQLLFYSVGIGQISSEVPQNLSASRPQDRQFILSSKKLLLSDSGFYLCAWSGLQETQYFGPGTRLLVL.

In this sample, this clone turned up a few times. The rearrangement uses TRBV2 and TRBJ2-3; D might be TRBD2 (6 bases). This CDR3 contains 15 residues. Trimming left V 5 bases short and J 0 bases short, with 12 bases between. Per the germline V gene, CDR1 is SNHLY and CDR2 is FYNNEI. DNA for the CDR3: TGTGCCAGCAGTCCTCGGAGGGGTAGCACAGATACGCAGTATTTT. Translation: CASSPRRGSTDTQYF.

The gene calls are TRBV5-5 and TRBJ2-7, with 12 positions matching TRBD2. Per germline, CDR1 SGHKS and CDR2 YYEKEE (reference sequence). Trimming at V came to 7 bases and at J to 0 bases, leaving 11 bases not matched to a gene. The CDR3 totals 17 residues. CDR3 nucleotide sequence: TGTGCCAGCGCGATGACTAGCGGGGGCTTAAGCTCCTACGAGCAGTACTTC. Translation: CASAMTSGGLSSYEQYF.

The chain is built from TRBV6-2 or TRBV6-3 and TRBJ1-5, with D maybe TRBD1 (5 bases). V lost 5 bases and J lost 9, with 14 bases in between. CDR1 and CDR2 (germline): MNHEY, SVGEGT. The CDR3 length is 13 residues. CDR3: CASSPGHPRPQHF. In nucleotides, the CDR3 is TGTGCCAGCAGTCCCGGACATCCTAGGCCCCAGCATTTT.

The rearrangement links TRBV2 to TRBJ1-2, with D perhaps TRBD1 (6 bases). Germline assignment: CDR1 SNHLY and CDR2 FYNNEI. The CDR3 runs 13 residues. The V and J ends lost 6 bases and 1 base respectively, with 9 bases between them. The CDR3 spells CASSGQINYGYTF. DNA for the CDR3: TGTGCCAGCAGCGGACAGATTAACTATGGCTACACCTTC. Complete variable domain (other parts from reference TRBV2 and TRBJ1-2): EPEVTQTPSHQVTQMGQEVILRCVPISNHLYFYWYRQILGQKVEFLVSFYNNEISEKSEIFDDQFSVERPDGSNFTLKIRSTKLEDSAMYFCASSGQINYGYTFGSGTRLTVV.

In its sample, this clone was seen a few times. The genes are TRBV28 and TRBJ2-1; no clear D. Germline CDR1 and CDR2: MDHEN and SYDVKM. The CDR3 totals 15 residues. Trimming removed 6 bases at V and 0 bases at J, with 12 bases between. CDR3 DNA: TGTGCCAGCAGGACGGTAGCCCCCTCCTACAATGAGCAGTTCTTC. Translated, it gives CASRTVAPSYNEQFF.

The J gene is TRBJ1-2, the V gene TRBV30; 11 bases align to TRBD1. Germline trimming cut 6 bases from V and 7 bases from J; bases unmatched to any gene: 10. The CDR3 covers 14 residues. CDR1 GTSNPN and CDR2 SVGIG come from the germline V gene (reference sequence). CDR3 DNA sequence: TGTGCCTGTGCGAGGGACAGGGGGTATAGTGGCTACACCTTC. Its translation is CACARDRGYSGYTF. Based on the CDR3 plus reference TRBV30 and TRBJ1-2, the full variable domain is SQTIHQWPATLVQPVGSPLSLECTVEGTSNPNLYWYRQAAGRGLQLLFYSVGIGQISSEVPQNLSASRPQDRQFILSSKKLLLSDSGFYLCACARDRGYSGYTFGSGTRLTVV.

The chain combines TRBV7-2 with TRBJ1-1, with D perhaps matching TRBD1 (5 bases). The CDR3 loop spans 13 amino acids. CDR1 and CDR2 from the germline V gene are SGHTA and FQGNSA. Trimming stripped 5 bases from V and 3 bases from J, with 10 bases between. The CDR3, as DNA: TGTGCCAGCAGCCCCAGGGTGTACACTGAAGCTTTCTTT. Its translation: CASSPRVYTEAFF.

The rearrangement uses TRBV30 and TRBJ2-5, with a weak D call TRBD2 (5 bases). The germline gives CDR1 GTSNPN, CDR2 SVGIG (reference sequence). V was pared by 0 bases and J by 0 bases, with 14 bases between. The CDR3 runs to 16 residues. CDR3 bases: TGTGCCTGGAGTGTACGTGGGAGAAGGTACCAAGAGACCCAGTACTTC. Protein sequence: CAWSVRGRRYQETQYF.

This clone was counted between two and nine times. The chain links TRBV5-1 to TRBJ2-7; D ambiguous. Trimming took off 3 bases at V and 9 bases at J, with 13 bases between the two ends. Germline CDR1 SGHRS, CDR2 YFSETQ. The CDR3 has 12 amino acids. The CDR3 DNA reads TGCGCCAGCAGCTCGGAAGCTACGGGGCAGTACTTC. This sequence encodes CASSSEATGQYF.

The chain joins TRBV11-1 to TRBJ2-5; D perhaps matches TRBD2 (6 bases). The CDR3 is 13 amino acids. Germline V CDR1 and CDR2: SGHAT, FQDESV (reference sequence). The V end was cut by 5 bases, the J end by 5 bases, with 12 bases between. The CDR3 spells CASSPGGRETQYF. DNA for the CDR3: TGTGCCAGCAGCCCTGGGGGGAGGGAGACCCAGTACTTC.

The chain is built from TRBV19 and TRBJ1-3; D not certain. Germline CDR1 is LNHDA and CDR2 is SQIVND (reference sequence). Trimming cost V 5 bases and J 0 bases, with 5 bases left between them. This CDR3 is built from 13 residues. CDR3 in amino acids: CASSFSSGNTIYF. The DNA for the CDR3 is TGTGCCAGTAGTTTTAGCTCTGGAAACACCATATATTTT. Full variable domain (outside the CDR3, taken from reference TRBV19 and TRBJ1-3): DGGITQSPKYLFRKEGQNVTLSCEQNLNHDAMYWYRQDPGQGLRLIYYSQIVNDFQKGDIAEGYSVSREKKESFPLTVTSAQKNPTAFYLCASSFSSGNTIYFGEGSWLTVV.

The genes are TRBV18 and TRBJ2-1, with 14 positions matching TRBD2. The J segment lost 2 bases and the V segment lost 0 bases, leaving 3 bases of the junction unmatched. Germline V gives CDR1 KGHSH, CDR2 LQKENI. This CDR3 spans 18 amino acids. CDR3 protein: CASSPPGLAGDPYNEQFF. The CDR3, as DNA: TGTGCCAGCTCACCACCGGGACTAGCGGGGGACCCCTACAATGAGCAGTTCTTC.

This clone was counted once. Given the absence of the conserved phenylalanine or tryptophan at the CDR3 end, a read error is likely. The DNA is left out, because the CDR3 cannot be placed on it with certainty; the CDR3 is given as TCRdb lists it. The V call is TRBV18, the J call TRBJ1-1. Termini included, the CDR3 measures 13 amino acids. CDR1 is KGHSH and CDR2 is LQKENI in the germline V gene. The CDR3 sequence: CASSPDGGRPFQP.

The chain carries TRBV30 and TRBJ2-1; 10 bases agree with TRBD2. Trimming cost V 3 bases and J 3 bases; bases outside gene matches: 5. Per the germline V gene, CDR1 is GTSNPN and CDR2 is SVGIG (reference sequence). The CDR3 is 15 residues long. CDR3 region: CAWSPSSGGYNEQFF. The CDR3 DNA reads TGTGCCTGGAGCCCCTCTAGCGGGGGCTACAATGAGCAGTTCTTC.

The rearrangement joins TRBV6-5 to TRBJ2-4; 7 bases map to TRBD2. The CDR3 has 14 amino acids. The trim removed 7 bases at V and 6 bases at J, leaving 9 bases unmatched. The germline gives CDR1 MNHEY, CDR2 SVGAGI. The CDR3 DNA is TGTGCCAGCAACCGGGGGGAGCGAAGAAACATTCAGTACTTC. This encodes CASNRGERRNIQYF.

The chain joins TRBV6-6 to TRBJ2-7; 9 nucleotides agree with TRBD1. Germline V gene lookup returns CDR1 MNHNY and CDR2 SVGAGI (reference sequence). V shed 7 bases, J shed 0 bases, and the junction held 10 bases outside the gene matches. The CDR3 is 16 residues long. The CDR3 nucleotides are TGTGCCAGCAATAACACCGACAGGGGGACCTCCTACGAGCAGTACTTC. Protein: CASNNTDRGTSYEQYF.

This rearrangement joins TRBV5-1 to TRBJ2-5; D perhaps matches TRBD2 (5 bases). Germline loops: CDR1 SGHRS, CDR2 YFSETQ. The length of the CDR3 is 13 residues. V was clipped by 4 bases and J by 5 bases, with 12 bases between them. As DNA, the CDR3 is TGCGCCAGCAGCGTTTTAGCGCGTGAGACCCAGTACTTC. This encodes CASSVLARETQYF.

This chain uses TRBV10-1 with TRBJ1-6; D is uncertain. The germline V gene encodes CDR1 WNHNN and CDR2 SYGVQD (reference sequence). V was pared by 2 bases and J by 7 bases, with 12 bases between. The CDR3 extends over 15 amino acids. The CDR3 DNA is TGCGCCAGCAGTGAGGGAGGCGGCCAAAATTCACCCCTCCACTTT. Its protein is CASSEGGGQNSPLHF.

Only a few counts were recorded for this clone. For the CDR3, the DNA is TGTGCCAGCAGTCGACACATGAACACTGAAGCTTTCTTT. Translating gives CASSRHMNTEAFF. The V call is TRBV12-3 or TRBV12-4, the J call TRBJ1-1, with D hard to call. V dropped 5 bases and J dropped 0 bases, with 7 bases sitting between them. The CDR3 covers 13 residues.

This clone was picked up a small number of times. This chain links TRBV7-9 with TRBJ2-2; D is perhaps TRBD2 (6 bases). The CDR3 spans 16 residues. The germline V gene has CDR1 SEHNR and CDR2 FQNEAQ (reference sequence). With 3 bases removed from V and 0 bases from J, the gap between germline ends came to 11 bases. This CDR3 reads CASSFLSGPNTGELFF. DNA for the CDR3: TGTGCCAGCAGCTTCCTTAGCGGACCGAACACCGGGGAGCTGTTTTTT.

This clone appeared a few times. V usage is TRBV27 and J usage is TRBJ2-7; tentatively, D is TRBD2 (6 bases). The CDR3 is 13 residues long. V was clipped by 4 bases and J by 7 bases, with 14 bases between them. Germline V gives CDR1 MNHEY, CDR2 SMNVEV (reference sequence). CDR3 coding DNA: TGTGCCAGCAGTTCCTGGGGACGGGGGGAGCAGTACTTC. It yields the protein CASSSWGRGEQYF.